Below, 10 T cell receptor beta chains from the same sample are listed, as sequenced in a study of T cell clusters in autoimmune cytopenias. Roughly 38,000 genome equivalents of blood DNA were amplified for TRB. Multiplex touch-down PCR amplified TRB using TRB-A and TRB-B pools in one tube. TCRdb derives one entry per CDR3 protein from the multiplex PCR reads, leaving out DNA. This sample contains roughly 6,800 distinct CDR3 sequences. These data also featured in a second study, about T cell repertoires in aging, cancer and after chemotherapy.

The sample taken for sequencing was peripheral blood. These receptors were collected from a human donor in good health.

The J gene is TRBJ1-5, the V gene TRBV19. This CDR3 has 13 amino acids. Germline-derived CDR1 and CDR2 are LNHDA and SQIVND (reference sequence). The CDR3 reads CASSPDRNQPQHF.

The chain uses TRBV30 and TRBJ2-3; TCRdb outputs TRBD2, but without DNA this stays unchecked. Germline CDR1 reads GTSNPN; CDR2 reads SVGIG (reference sequence). The CDR3 sequence is 15 residues long. CDR3 sequence reads: CAWSLGSGVTDTQYF. Using reference TRBV30 and TRBJ2-3 for the parts outside the CDR3, the full variable domain is SQTIHQWPATLVQPVGSPLSLECTVEGTSNPNLYWYRQAAGRGLQLLFYSVGIGQISSEVPQNLSASRPQDRQFILSSKKLLLSDSGFYLCAWSLGSGVTDTQYFGPGTRLTVL.

V and J are TRBV30 and TRBJ1-5. The CDR3 spans 19 residues. Germline CDR1 and CDR2: GTSNPN and SVGIG (reference sequence). The CDR3 here is CAWSVRGEVWAPLGQPQHF.

The rearrangement links TRBV5-1 to TRBJ2-2; TCRdb's D call, TRBD1, is unchecked because there is no DNA. The CDR3 spans 16 residues. CDR1 SGHRS and CDR2 YFSETQ come from the germline V gene. The CDR3 sequence: CASSLVQGFTGGELFF.

The J gene is TRBJ2-7, the V gene TRBV30. The CDR3 is made up of 12 amino acids. The germline gives CDR1 GTSNPN, CDR2 SVGIG (reference sequence). This CDR3 reads CAWNGRTYEQYF.

This sequence joins TRBV6-1 and TRBJ1-1. Germline CDR1 is MNHNS and CDR2 is SASEGT. CDR3 length: 14 amino acids. CDR3 sequence: CASRKGGSNTEAFF.

Frequency places this clonotype as medium-sized. V and J are TRBV19 and TRBJ2-1; TCRdb proposes TRBD1, but this gene call is untestable without DNA. Germline V gene sequence: CDR1 LNHDA, CDR2 SQIVND (reference sequence). This CDR3 contains 16 residues. CDR3 residues: CASSIQGQGAVNEQFF.

The V gene is TRBV18, the J gene TRBJ2-1. Looked up from germline, CDR1 is KGHSH and CDR2 is LQKENI. There are 17 residues in the CDR3. The CDR3 loop reads CASSPSIRGFSYNEQFF.

The J gene is TRBJ2-3, the V gene TRBV5-6; TCRdb's D call, TRBD1, is unchecked because there is no DNA. The CDR3 contains 14 residues. CDR1 SGHDT and CDR2 YYEEEE come from the germline V gene. This CDR3 is CASSHREGTDTQYF.

The V and J genes are TRBV5-5 and TRBJ2-2; TCRdb's D call of TRBD2 is untestable without DNA. The CDR3 is made up of 16 amino acids. Germline assignment: CDR1 SGHKS and CDR2 YYEKEE (reference sequence). The CDR3 region is CASSLMERGGIGELFF.